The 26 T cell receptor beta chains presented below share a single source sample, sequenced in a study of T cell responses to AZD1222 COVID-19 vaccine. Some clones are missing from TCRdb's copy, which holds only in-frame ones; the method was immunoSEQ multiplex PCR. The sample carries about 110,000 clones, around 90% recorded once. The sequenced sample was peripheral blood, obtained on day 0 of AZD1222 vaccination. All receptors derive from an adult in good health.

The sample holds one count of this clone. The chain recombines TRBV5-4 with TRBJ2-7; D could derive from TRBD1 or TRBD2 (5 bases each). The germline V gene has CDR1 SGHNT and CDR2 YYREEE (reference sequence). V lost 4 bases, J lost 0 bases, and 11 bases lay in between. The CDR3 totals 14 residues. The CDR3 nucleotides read TGTGCCAGCAGCGGGGGACGGAGCTCCTACGAGCAGTACTTC. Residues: CASSGGRSSYEQYF.

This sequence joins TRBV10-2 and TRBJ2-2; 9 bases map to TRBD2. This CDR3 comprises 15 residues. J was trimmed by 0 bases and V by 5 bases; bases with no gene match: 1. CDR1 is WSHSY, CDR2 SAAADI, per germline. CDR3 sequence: CASSTSGSNTGELFF. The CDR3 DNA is TGCGCCAGCAGTACTAGCGGGTCGAACACCGGGGAGCTGTTTTTT.

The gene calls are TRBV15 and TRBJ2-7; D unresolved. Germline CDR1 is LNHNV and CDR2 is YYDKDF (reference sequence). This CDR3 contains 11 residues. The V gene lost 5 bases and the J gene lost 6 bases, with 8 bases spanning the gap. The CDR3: CATSVRTEQYF. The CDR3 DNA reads TGTGCCACCAGCGTCCGAACCGAGCAGTACTTC.

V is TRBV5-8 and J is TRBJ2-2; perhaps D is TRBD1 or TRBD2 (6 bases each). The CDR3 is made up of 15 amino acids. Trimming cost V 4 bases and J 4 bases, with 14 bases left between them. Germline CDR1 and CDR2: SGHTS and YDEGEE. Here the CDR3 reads CASSPGDKLTGELFF. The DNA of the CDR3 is TGTGCCAGCAGCCCGGGGGACAAGCTCACCGGGGAGCTGTTTTTT.

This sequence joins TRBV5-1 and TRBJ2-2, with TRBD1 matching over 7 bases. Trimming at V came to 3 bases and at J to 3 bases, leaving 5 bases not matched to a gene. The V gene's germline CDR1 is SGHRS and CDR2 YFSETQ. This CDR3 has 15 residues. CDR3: CASSWGTGDTGELFF. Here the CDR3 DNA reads TGCGCCAGCAGCTGGGGAACAGGGGACACCGGGGAGCTGTTTTTT.

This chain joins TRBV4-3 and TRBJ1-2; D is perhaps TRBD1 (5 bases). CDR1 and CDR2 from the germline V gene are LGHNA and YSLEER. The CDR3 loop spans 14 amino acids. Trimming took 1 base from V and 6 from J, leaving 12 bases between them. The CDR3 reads CASSQVGGVDGYTF. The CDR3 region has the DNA TGCGCCAGCAGCCAAGTGGGGGGAGTGGATGGCTACACCTTC.

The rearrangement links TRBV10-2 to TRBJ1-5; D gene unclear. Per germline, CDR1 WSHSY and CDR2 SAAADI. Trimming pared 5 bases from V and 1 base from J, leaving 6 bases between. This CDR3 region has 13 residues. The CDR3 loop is CASSSPSNQPQHF. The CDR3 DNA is TGCGCCAGCAGTAGCCCCAGCAATCAGCCCCAGCATTTT.

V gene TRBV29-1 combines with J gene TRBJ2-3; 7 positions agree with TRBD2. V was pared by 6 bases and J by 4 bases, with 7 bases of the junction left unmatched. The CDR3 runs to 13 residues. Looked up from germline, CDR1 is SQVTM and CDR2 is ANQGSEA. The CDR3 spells CSVSTSFADTQYF. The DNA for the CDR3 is TGCAGCGTCTCGACTAGCTTCGCAGATACGCAGTATTTT.

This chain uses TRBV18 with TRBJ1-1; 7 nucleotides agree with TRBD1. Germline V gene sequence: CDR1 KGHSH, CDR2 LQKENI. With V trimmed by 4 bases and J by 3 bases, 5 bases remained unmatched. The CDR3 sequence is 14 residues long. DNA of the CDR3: TGTGCCAGCTCACGTAGGGGGCTTGACACTGAAGCTTTCTTT. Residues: CASSRRGLDTEAFF.

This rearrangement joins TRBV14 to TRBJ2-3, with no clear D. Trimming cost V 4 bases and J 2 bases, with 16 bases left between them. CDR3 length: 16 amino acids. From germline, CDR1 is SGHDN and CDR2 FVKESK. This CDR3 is CASSRVRASSTDTQYF. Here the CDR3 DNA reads TGTGCCAGCAGCCGCGTTAGGGCCTCCTCCACAGATACGCAGTATTTT. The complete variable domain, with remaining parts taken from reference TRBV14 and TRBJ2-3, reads EAGVTQFPSHSVIEKGQTVTLRCDPISGHDNLYWYRRVMGKEIKFLLHFVKESKQDESGMPNNRFLAERTGGTYSTLKVQPAELEDSGVYFCASSRVRASSTDTQYFGPGTRLTVL.

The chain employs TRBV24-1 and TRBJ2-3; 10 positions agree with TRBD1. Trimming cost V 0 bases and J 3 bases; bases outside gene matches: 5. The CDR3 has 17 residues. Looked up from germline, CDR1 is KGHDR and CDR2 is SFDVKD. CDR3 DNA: TGTGCCACCAGTGATTTGCCCAGGACAGGGGGTACAGATACGCAGTATTTT. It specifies CATSDLPRTGGTDTQYF.

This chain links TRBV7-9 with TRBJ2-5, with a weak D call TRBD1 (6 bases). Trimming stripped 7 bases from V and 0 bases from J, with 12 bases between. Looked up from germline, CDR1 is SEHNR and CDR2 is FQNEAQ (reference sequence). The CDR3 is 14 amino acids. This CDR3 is CASTETGYQETQYF. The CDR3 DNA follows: TGTGCCAGCACCGAAACAGGGTACCAAGAGACCCAGTACTTC.

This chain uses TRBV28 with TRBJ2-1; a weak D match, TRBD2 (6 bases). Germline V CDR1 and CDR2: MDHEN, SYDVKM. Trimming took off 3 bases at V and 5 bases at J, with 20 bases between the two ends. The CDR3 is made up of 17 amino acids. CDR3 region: CASSLGAAGSPNNEQFF. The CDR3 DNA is TGTGCCAGCAGTTTGGGTGCCGCGGGGAGTCCCAACAATGAGCAGTTCTTC.

Here the CDR3 reads CASSDLRGDYGYTF. The CDR3 DNA follows: TGTGCCAGCAGTGACCTCCGGGGGGACTATGGCTACACCTTC. This chain uses TRBV6-1 with TRBJ1-2; tentative D call: TRBD1 (5 bases). The germline CDR1 and CDR2 sequences are MNHNS and SASEGT. This CDR3 comprises 14 residues. The V end lost 3 bases, the J end lost 3 bases, and 11 bases lay between the germline ends.

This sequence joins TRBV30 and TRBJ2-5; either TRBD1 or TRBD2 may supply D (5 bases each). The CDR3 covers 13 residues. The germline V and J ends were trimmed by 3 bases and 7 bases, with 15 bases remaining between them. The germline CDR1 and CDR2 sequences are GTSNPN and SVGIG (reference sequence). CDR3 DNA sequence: TGTGCCTGGAGGGGGACGGACCAGGGGACCCAGTACTTC. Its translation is CAWRGTDQGTQYF.

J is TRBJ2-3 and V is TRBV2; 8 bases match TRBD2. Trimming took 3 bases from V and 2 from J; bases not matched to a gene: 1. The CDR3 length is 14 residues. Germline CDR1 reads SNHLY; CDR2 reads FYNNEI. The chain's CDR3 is CASSEGLVTDTQYF. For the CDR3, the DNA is TGTGCCAGCAGTGAGGGACTAGTCACAGATACGCAGTATTTT.

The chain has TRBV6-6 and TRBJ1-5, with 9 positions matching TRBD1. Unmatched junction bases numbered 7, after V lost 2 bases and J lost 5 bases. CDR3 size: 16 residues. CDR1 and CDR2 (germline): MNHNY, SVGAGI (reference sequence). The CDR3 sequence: CASSYPPGQGDQPQHF. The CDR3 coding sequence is TGTGCCAGCAGTTACCCTCCGGGACAGGGTGATCAGCCCCAGCATTTT.

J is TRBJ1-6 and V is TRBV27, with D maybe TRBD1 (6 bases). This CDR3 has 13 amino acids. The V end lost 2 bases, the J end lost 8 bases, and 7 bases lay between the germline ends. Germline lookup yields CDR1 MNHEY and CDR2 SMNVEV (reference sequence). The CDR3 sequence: CASSLGGYSPLHF. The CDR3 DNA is TGTGCCAGCAGTTTAGGGGGCTATTCACCCCTCCACTTT.

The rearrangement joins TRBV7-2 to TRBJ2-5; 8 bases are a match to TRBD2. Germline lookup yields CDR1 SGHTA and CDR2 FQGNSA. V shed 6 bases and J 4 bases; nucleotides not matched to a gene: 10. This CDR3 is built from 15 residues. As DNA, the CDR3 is TGTGCCAGCAGGCCAAGAAGCGGGAGTCGAGAGACCCAGTACTTC. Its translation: CASRPRSGSRETQYF.

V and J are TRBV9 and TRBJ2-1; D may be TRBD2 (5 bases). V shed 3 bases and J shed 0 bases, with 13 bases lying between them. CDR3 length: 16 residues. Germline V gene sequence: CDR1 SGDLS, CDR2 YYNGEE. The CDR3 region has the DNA TGTGCCAGCAGCGCTCAGAGCGGTCCCTCCTACAATGAGCAGTTCTTC. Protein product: CASSAQSGPSYNEQFF.

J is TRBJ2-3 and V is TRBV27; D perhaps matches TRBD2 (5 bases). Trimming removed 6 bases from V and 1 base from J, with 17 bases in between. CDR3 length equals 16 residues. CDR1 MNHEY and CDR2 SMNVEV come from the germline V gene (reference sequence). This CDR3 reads CASRRSSHRGTDTQYF. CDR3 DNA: TGTGCCAGCAGGCGCTCTAGCCATAGAGGCACAGATACGCAGTATTTT.

CDR3 loop: CATSASERAPRFF. CDR3 coding DNA: TGTGCCACCAGCGCAAGTGAGCGGGCCCCCAGGTTCTTC. The V call is TRBV24-1, the J call TRBJ2-1; D is possibly TRBD2 (6 bases). This CDR3 region has 13 residues. V dropped 7 bases and J dropped 15 bases, with 21 bases sitting between them. Germline V gene data show CDR1 as KGHDR and CDR2 as SFDVKD.

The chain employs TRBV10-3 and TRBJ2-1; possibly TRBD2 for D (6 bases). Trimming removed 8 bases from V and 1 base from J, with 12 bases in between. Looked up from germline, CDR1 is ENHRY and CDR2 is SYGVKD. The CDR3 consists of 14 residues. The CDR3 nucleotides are TGTGCCATCGGCGGCGGGAATTCCTACAATGAGCAGTTCTTC. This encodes CAIGGGNSYNEQFF.

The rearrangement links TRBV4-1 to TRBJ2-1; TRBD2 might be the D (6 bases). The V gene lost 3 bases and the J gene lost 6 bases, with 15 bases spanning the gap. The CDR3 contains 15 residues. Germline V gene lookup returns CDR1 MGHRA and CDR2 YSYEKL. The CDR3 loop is CASSHGYVGGNEQFF. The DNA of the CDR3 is TGCGCCAGCAGCCACGGATACGTGGGGGGCAATGAGCAGTTCTTC.

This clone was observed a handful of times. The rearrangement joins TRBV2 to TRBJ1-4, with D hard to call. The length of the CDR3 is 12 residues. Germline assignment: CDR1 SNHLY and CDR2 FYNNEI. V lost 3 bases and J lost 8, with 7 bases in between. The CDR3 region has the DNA TGTGCCAGCAGTGATTTGGGGGAAAAACTGTTTTTT. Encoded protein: CASSDLGEKLFF.

CDR3 region: CASSPSGTAHNEQFF. CDR3 in DNA: TGTGCCAGCAGCCCATCTGGGACAGCACACAATGAGCAGTTCTTC. The J gene is TRBJ2-1, the V gene TRBV9; 7 bases map to TRBD1. The CDR3 has 15 residues. CDR1 is SGDLS, CDR2 YYNGEE, per germline. After removal of 4 bases from V and 5 bases from J, the junction contained 9 bases not matched to a gene.